The rows below give T cell receptor beta chains drawn from one sample of a study of beta chain features in type 1 diabetes. The repertoire was sequenced with immunoSEQ multiplex PCR; TCRdb's copy has only in-frame clones and lacks some. The data contain roughly 310,000 clones, approximately 11% of them seen just once; the ten biggest clones take up about 0.015%. The specimen sequenced was naive CD4+ T cells from blood. The source is a woman aged 25-40 years in good health. The CDR3 runs from the conserved cysteine through the conserved F or W. The D gene is left open where the match is weak. A row's size may be missing; if present it is once, few, many or a size class.

>many|TRBD2|TRBJ2-4|TRBV29-1
TGCAGCGTACTCGGGGTAGCGGGAGACATTCAGTACTTC
CSVLGVAGDIQYF
>.|.|TRBJ2-2|TRBV7-3
TGTGCCAGCAGCTTATCGGGGACAACGAACACCGGGGAGCTGTTTTTT
CASSLSGTTNTGELFF
>few|TRBD1|TRBJ2-2|TRBV29-1
TGCAGCGTCGGACAGGAAGGCACCGGGGAGCTGTTTTTT
CSVGQEGTGELFF
>few|.|TRBJ1-1|TRBV25-1
TGTGCCAGCAGTCTACAGGGAGGGACTGAAGCTTTCTTT
CASSLQGGTEAFF
>.|.|TRBJ2-1|TRBV2
TGTGCCAGCAATCAGGAAACCTACAATGAGCAGTTCTTC
CASNQETYNEQFF
>.|TRBD1|TRBJ2-1|TRBV19
TGTGCCAGTAGTACCAGGACAGGCCCTTCCCTACACAATGAGCAGTTCTTC
CASSTRTGPSLHNEQFF
>.|.|TRBJ2-7|TRBV28
TGTGCCAGCATCTTGTCAGGGGATTCCGACGAGCAGTACTTC
CASILSGDSDEQYF
>.|TRBD1|TRBJ2-3|TRBV29-1
TGCAGCGTTGAGGGGACAGGGGGAGATACGCAGTATTTT
CSVEGTGGDTQYF
>few|TRBD2|TRBJ2-1|TRBV7-3
TGTGCCAGCAGCCACCGACCGGGACTAGCGGGAGGTGAGCAGTTCTTC
CASSHRPGLAGGEQFF
>.|TRBD1|TRBJ2-7|TRBV7-6
TGTGCCAGCAGCTCGAAGTGGGACAGCTCCTACGAGCAGTACTTC
CASSSKWDSSYEQYF
>.|TRBD1|TRBJ2-7|TRBV6-6
TGTGCCAGCAGTTACGGGACAGCTCCCTACGAGCAGTACTTC
CASSYGTAPYEQYF
>.|TRBD2|TRBJ2-2|TRBV5-4
TGTGCCAGCAGCCCCGGGACTAGCGGGGTTAACACCGGGGAGCTGTTTTTT
CASSPGTSGVNTGELFF
>.|.|TRBJ2-7|TRBV4-1
TGCGCCAGCAGTCCAACGTCGGGAGCCCACGAGCAGTACTTC
CASSPTSGAHEQYF
>.|.|TRBJ2-3|TRBV6-6
TGTGCCAGCTGGGCTAGCGACACAGATACGCAGTATTTT
CASWASDTDTQYF
>.|TRBD2|TRBJ2-3|TRBV6-5
TGTGCCAGCAGCTATAGCGGGGGGACAGATACGCAGTATTTT
CASSYSGGTDTQYF
>.|.|TRBJ1-2|TRBV28
TGTGCCAGCAGTTTACCCACTTTGGGCGGGTATGGCTACACCTTC
CASSLPTLGGYGYTF
>few|TRBD1|TRBJ2-5|TRBV28
TGTGCCAGCACCTTGACAGGGGCCGGAGAGACCCAGTACTTC
CASTLTGAGETQYF
>few|TRBD1|TRBJ1-5|TRBV28
TGTGCCAGCTGTACAGGGGATTATCAGCCCCAGCATTTT
CASCTGDYQPQHF
>.|.|TRBJ2-2|TRBV14
TGTGCCAGCAGGGAACTAGCTCTAACCGGGGAGCTGTTTTTT
CASRELALTGELFF
>.|TRBD1|TRBJ1-1|TRBV29-1
TGCAGCGTCAGGGGGGTGAGAAACACTGAAGCTTTCTTT
CSVRGVRNTEAFF
>few|.|TRBJ2-3|TRBV28
TGTGCCAGCAGTTTCCCTTATGATACGCAGTATTTT
CASSFPYDTQYF
>.|.|TRBJ1-2|TRBV27
TGTGCCAGCAGTTTATCGCCGGGACATAGACCAGGTTCCTATGGCTACACCTTC
CASSLSPGHRPGSYGYTF